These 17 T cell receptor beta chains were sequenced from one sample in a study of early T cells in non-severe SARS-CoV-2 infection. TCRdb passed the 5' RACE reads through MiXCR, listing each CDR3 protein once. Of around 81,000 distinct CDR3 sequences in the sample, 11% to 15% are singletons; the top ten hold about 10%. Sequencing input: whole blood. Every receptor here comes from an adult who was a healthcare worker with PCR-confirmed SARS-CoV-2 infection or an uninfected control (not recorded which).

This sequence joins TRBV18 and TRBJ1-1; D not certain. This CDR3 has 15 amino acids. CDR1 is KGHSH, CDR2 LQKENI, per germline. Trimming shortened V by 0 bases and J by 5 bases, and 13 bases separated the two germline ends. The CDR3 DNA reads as TGTGCCAGCTCACCACCCGCAGGTCCTACAACTGAAGCTTTCTTT. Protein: CASSPPAGPTTEAFF.

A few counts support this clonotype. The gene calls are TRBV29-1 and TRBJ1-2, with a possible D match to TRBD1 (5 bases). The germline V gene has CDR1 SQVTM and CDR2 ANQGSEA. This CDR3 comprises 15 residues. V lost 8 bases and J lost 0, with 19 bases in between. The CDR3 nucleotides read TGCAGCACAAGCAGCCGGGGCCCCACTAACTATGGCTACACCTTC. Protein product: CSTSSRGPTNYGYTF. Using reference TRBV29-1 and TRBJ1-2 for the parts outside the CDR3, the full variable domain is SAVISQKPSRDICQRGTSLTIQCQVDSQVTMMFWYRQQPGQSLTLIATANQGSEATYESGFVIDKFPISRPNLTFSTLTVSNMSPEDSSIYLCSTSSRGPTNYGYTFGSGTRLTVV.

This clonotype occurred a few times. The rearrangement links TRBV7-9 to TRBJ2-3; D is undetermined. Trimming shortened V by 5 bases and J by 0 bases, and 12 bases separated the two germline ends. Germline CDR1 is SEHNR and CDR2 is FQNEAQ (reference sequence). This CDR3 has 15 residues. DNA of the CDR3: TGTGCCAGCAGCCGGATGCGGCCTAGCACAGATACGCAGTATTTT. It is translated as CASSRMRPSTDTQYF.

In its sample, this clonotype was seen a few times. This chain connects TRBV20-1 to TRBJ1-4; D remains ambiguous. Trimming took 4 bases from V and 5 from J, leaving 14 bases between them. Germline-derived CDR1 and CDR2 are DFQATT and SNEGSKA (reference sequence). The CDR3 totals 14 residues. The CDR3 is CSATAPNLNEKLFF. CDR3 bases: TGCAGTGCTACCGCTCCGAACTTAAATGAAAAACTGTTTTTT.

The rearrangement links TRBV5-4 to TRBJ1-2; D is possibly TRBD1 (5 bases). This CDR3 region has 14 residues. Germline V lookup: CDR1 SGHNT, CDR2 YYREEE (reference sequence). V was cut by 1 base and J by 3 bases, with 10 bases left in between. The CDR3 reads CASSLRGTYYGYTF. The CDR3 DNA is TGTGCCAGCAGCTTGAGGGGCACTTACTATGGCTACACCTTC.

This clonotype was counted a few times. The CDR3, as DNA: TGTGCCAGCAAAAGATGGACAGGGTCGTATGCTGGGGCCAACGTCCTGACTTTC. This gives the protein CASKRWTGSYAGANVLTF. The chain has TRBV2 and TRBJ2-6, with TRBD1 identical over 8 bases. CDR3 length: 18 amino acids. CDR1 SNHLY and CDR2 FYNNEI come from the germline V gene. V gave up 7 bases and J gave up 2 bases; unmatched junction bases: 13.

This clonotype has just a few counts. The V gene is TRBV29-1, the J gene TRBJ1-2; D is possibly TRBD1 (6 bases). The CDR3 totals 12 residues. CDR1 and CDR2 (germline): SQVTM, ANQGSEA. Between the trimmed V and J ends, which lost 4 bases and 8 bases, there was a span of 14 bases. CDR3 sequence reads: CSVVRGADGYTF. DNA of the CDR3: TGCAGCGTTGTCAGGGGAGCGGACGGCTACACCTTC.

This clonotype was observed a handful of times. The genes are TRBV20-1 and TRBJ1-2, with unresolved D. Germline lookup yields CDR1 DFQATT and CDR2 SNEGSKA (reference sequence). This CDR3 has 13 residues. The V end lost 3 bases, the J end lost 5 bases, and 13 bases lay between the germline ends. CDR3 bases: TGCAGTGCTAGCCCCCTAATGGAGTATGGCTACACCTTC. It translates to CSASPLMEYGYTF.

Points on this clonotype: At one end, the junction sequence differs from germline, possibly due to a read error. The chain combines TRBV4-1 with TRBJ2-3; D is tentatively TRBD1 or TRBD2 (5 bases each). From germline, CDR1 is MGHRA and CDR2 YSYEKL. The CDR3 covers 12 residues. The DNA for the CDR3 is TGCGCCAGCAGGCAAGGGACGGTTCTCCGGTATTTT. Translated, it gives CASRQGTVLRYF.

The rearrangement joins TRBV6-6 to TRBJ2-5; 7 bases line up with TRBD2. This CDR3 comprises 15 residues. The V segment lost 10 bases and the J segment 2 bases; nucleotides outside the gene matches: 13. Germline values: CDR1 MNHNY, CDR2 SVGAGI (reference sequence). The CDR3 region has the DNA TGTGCCACCACCGGAGGGTCAGCGGGACAAGAGACCCAGTACTTC. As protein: CATTGGSAGQETQYF.

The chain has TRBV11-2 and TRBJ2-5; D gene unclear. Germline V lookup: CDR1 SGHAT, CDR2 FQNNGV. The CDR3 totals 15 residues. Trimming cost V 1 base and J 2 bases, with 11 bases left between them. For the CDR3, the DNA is TGTGCCAGCAGCTTAGGGATGGGTCATCAAGAGACCCAGTACTTC. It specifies CASSLGMGHQETQYF.

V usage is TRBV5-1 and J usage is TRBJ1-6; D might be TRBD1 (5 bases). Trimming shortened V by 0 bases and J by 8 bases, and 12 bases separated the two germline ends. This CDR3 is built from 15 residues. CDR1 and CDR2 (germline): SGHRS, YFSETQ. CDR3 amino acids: CASSLDGVGDSPLHF. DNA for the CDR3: TGCGCCAGCAGCTTGGATGGGGTAGGGGATTCACCCCTCCACTTT. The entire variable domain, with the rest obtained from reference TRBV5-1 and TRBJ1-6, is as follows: KAGVTQTPRYLIKTRGQQVTLSCSPISGHRSVSWYQQTPGQGLQFLFEYFSETQRNKGNFPGRFSGRQFSNSRSEMNVSTLELGDSALYLCASSLDGVGDSPLHFGNGTRLTVT.

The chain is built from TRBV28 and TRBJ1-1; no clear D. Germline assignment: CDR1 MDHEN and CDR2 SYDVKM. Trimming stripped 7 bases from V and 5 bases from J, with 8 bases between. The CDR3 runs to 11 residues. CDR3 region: CASNWQTEAFF. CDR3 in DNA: TGTGCCAGCAACTGGCAGACTGAAGCTTTCTTT.

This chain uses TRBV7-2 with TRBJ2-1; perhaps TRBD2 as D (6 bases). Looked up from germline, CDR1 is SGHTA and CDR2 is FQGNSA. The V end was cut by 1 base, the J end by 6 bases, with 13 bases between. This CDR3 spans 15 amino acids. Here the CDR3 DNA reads TGTGCCAGCAGCTTAGGGGGGGAAATCCTCAATGAGCAGTTCTTC. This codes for CASSLGGEILNEQFF.

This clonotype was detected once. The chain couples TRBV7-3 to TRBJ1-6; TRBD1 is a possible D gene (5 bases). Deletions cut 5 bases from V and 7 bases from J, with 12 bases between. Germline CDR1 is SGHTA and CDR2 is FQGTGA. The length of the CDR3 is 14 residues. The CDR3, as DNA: TGTGCCAGCAGCAGTGACAGTTGGAATTCACCCCTCCACTTT. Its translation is CASSSDSWNSPLHF.

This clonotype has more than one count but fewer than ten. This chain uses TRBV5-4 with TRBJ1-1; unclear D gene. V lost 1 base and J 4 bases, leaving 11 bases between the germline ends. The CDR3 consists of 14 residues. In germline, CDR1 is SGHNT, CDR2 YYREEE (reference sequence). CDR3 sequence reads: CASSLHGDSTEAFF. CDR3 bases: TGTGCCAGCAGCTTGCATGGGGATAGCACTGAAGCTTTCTTT.

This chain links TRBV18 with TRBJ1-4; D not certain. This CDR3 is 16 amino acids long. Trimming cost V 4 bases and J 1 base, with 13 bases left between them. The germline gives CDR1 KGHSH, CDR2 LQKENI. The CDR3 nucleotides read TGTGCCAGCTCACTGAGGAGCACCTTAACTAATGAAAAACTGTTTTTT. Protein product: CASSLRSTLTNEKLFF. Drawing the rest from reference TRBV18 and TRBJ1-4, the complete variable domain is NAGVMQNPRHLVRRRGQEARLRCSPMKGHSHVYWYRQLPEEGLKFMVYLQKENIIDESGMPKERFSAEFPKEGPSILRIQQVVRGDSAAYFCASSLRSTLTNEKLFFGSGTQLSVL.